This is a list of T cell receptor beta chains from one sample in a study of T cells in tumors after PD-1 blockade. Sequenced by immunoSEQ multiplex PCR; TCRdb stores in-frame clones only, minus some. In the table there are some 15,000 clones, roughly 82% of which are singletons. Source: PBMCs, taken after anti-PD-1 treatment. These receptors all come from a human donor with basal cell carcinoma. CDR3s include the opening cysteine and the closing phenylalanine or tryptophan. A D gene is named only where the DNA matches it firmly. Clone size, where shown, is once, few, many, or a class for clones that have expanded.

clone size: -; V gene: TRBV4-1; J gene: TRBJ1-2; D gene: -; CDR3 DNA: TGCGCCAGCAGCCAAGAGGAGCAGACTCCCTATGGCTACACCTTC; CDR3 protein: CASSQEEQTPYGYTF
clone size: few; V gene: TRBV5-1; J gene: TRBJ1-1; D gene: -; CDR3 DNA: TGCGCCAGCAGCTTAACGGGACTGGGGTGGACTGAAGCTTTCTTT; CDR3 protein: CASSLTGLGWTEAFF
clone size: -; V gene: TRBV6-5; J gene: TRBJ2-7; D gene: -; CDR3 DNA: TGTGCCAGCCATCGGGCCGGGCCCTCCAGAGAGCAGTACTTC; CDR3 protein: CASHRAGPSREQYF
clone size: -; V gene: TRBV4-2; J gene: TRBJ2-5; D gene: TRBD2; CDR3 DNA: TGTGCCAGCAGCCTCACGGGGGGTACTAGCGAATCCCAAGAGACCCAGTACTTC; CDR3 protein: CASSLTGGTSESQETQYF
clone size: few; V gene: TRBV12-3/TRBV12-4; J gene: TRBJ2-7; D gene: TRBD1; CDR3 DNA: TGTGCCAGCAGCCTGACAGGGAGCGAGCAGTACTTC; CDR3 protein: CASSLTGSEQYF
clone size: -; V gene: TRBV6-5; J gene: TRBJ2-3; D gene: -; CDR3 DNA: TGTGCCAGCAGTTATGGGCAGGCATCTAGCACAGATACGCAGTATTTT; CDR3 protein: CASSYGQASSTDTQYF
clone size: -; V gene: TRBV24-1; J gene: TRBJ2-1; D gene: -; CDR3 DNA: TGTGCCACCAGTGTAGGAGACAATGAGCAGTTCTTC; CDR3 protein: CATSVGDNEQFF
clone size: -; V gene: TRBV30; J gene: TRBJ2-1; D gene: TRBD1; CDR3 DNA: TGTGCCTGGAGAGGGAAGTCGGGACAGAAATCCAATGAGCAGTTCTTC; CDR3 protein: CAWRGKSGQKSNEQFF
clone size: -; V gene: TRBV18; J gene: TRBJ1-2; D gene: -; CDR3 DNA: TGTGCCAGCTCCGGGTCAGCGAACTATGGCTACACCTTC; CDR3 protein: CASSGSANYGYTF
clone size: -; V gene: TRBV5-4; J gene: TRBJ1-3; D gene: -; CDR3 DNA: TGTGCCAGCAGACAGGGCTCTGGAAACACCATATATTTT; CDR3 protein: CASRQGSGNTIYF
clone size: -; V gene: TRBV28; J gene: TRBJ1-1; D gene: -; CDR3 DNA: TGTGCCAGCAGACGTCGCAGACAGATGAACACTGAAGCTTTCTTT; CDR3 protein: CASRRRRQMNTEAFF
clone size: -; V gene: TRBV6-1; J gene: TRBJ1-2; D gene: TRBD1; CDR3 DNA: TGTGCCAGCAGTGAAGCCACTGGGACAGGATATGGCTACACCTTC; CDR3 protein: CASSEATGTGYGYTF
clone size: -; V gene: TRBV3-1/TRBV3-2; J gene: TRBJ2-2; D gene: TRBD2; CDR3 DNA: TGTGCCAGCAGCCTAGGACTAGCGGGGACTTCCACCGGGGAGCTGTTTTTT; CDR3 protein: CASSLGLAGTSTGELFF
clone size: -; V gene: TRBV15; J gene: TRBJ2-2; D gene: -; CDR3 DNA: TGTGCCACCAGCAGATCAGGGGCAGGAGACACCGGGGAGCTGTTTTTT; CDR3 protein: CATSRSGAGDTGELFF
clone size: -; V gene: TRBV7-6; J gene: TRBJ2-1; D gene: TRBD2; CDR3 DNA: TGTGCCAGCAGCTCCCAGCGGGGGGGCTGGAATGAGCAGTTCTTC; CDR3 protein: CASSSQRGGWNEQFF
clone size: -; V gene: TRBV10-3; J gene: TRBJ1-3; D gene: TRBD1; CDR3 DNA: TGTGCCATCACTAACGGACAGGGGCGGGCAAACACCATATATTTT; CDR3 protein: CAITNGQGRANTIYF
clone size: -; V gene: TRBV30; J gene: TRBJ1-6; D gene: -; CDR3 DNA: TGTGCCTGGAGTTTGGCCGGGGACGGCTCCTATAATTCACCCCTCCACTTT; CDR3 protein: CAWSLAGDGSYNSPLHF
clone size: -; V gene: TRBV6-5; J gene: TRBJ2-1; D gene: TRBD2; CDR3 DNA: TGTGCCAGCAAAATTACCGGGACTAGCGGGAATGAGCAGTTCTTC; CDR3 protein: CASKITGTSGNEQFF
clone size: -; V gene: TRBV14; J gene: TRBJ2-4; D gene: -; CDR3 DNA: TGTGCCAGCAGCCTTCTCGGGACTCATGGAAACATTCAGTACTTC; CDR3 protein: CASSLLGTHGNIQYF
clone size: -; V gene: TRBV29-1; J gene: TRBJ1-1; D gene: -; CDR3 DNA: TGCAGCGTTGACCAGGGGCGGGGCACTGAAGCTTTCTTT; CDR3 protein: CSVDQGRGTEAFF
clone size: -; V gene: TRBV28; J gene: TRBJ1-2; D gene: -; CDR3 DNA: TGTGCCAGCGGAGGTAGCTATGGCTACACCTTC; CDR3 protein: CASGGSYGYTF
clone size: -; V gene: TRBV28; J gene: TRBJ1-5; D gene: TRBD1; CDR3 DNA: TGTGCCAGCAGCCACAGGGGTTGGGGCAATCAGCCCCAGCATTTT; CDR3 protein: CASSHRGWGNQPQHF
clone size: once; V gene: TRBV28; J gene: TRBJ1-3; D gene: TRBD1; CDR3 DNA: TGTGCCAGCAGCCTAACCCCGTGGACAGGACAGACGAATAGTAGGCGAAACACCATATATTTT; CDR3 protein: CASSLTPWTGQTNSRRNTIYF
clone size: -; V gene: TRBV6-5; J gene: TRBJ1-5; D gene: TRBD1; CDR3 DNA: TGTGCCAGCAGTTACCAGGGGGCCCAGCATTTT; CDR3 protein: CASSYQGAQHF
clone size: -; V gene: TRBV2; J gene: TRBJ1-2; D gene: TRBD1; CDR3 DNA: TGTGCCAGCAGTCGGACAGGGGAATATGGCTATGGCTACACCTTC; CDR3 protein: CASSRTGEYGYGYTF
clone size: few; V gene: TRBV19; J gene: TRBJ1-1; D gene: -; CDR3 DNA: TGTGCCAGTACCACGGGGGGCCTAAACACTGAAGCTTTCTTT; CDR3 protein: CASTTGGLNTEAFF
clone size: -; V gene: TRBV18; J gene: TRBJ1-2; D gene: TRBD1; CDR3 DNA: TGTGCCAGCTCACCGGGGACAGGCCCTAACTATGGCTACACCTTC; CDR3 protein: CASSPGTGPNYGYTF
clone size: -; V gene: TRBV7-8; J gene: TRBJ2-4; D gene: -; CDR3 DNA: TGTGCCAGCAGCCCCCACCGTGCGGGAACGACCCCAGCCAAAAACATTCAGTACTTC; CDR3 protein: CASSPHRAGTTPAKNIQYF
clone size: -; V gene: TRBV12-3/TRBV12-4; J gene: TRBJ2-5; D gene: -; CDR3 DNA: TGTGCCAGCAGTCCCCGGCCTGGGGAGACCCAGTACTTC; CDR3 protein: CASSPRPGETQYF
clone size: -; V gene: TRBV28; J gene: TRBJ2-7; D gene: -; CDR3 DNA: TGTGCCAGCAGGAGCCTCTACGAGCAGTACTTC; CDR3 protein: CASRSLYEQYF
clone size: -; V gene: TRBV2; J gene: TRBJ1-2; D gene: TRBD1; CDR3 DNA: TGTGCCAGCAGGAAAGGGACAGTGGAGTTCTATGGCTACACCTTC; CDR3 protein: CASRKGTVEFYGYTF
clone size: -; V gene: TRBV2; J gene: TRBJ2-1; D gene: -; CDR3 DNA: TGTGCCAGCGGACCAGGGTCCCTCCCATACAATGAGCAGTTCTTC; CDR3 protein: CASGPGSLPYNEQFF
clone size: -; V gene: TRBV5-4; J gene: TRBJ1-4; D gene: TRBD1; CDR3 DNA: TGTGCCAGCAGCTTTGGACAGGGCACTGAAAAACTGTTTTTT; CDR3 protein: CASSFGQGTEKLFF
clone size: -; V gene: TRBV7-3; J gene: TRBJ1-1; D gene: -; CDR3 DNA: TGTGCCAGCAGACCATCCGGGATGAACACTGAAGCTTTCTTT; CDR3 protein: CASRPSGMNTEAFF
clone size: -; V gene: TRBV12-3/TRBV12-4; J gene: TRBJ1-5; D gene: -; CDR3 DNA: TGTGCCAGCAGTGTGACAGGCAATCAGCCCCAGCATTTT; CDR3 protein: CASSVTGNQPQHF
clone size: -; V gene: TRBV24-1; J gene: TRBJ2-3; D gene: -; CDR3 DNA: TGTGCCACCAGTCCGTTCGGGAGCGCAGATACGCAGTATTTT; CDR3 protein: CATSPFGSADTQYF
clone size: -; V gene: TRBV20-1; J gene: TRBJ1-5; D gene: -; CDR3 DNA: TGCAGTGCACCAGGGCAGCCCCAGCATTTT; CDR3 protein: CSAPGQPQHF
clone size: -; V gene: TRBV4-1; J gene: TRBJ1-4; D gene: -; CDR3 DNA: TGCGCCAGCAGCCAAGACCGAGGCAGGGCTAATGAAAAACTGTTTTTT; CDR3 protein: CASSQDRGRANEKLFF
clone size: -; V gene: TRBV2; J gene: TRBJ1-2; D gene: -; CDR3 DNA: TGTGCCAGCAGTGAATGGGGGGCGATCAACTATGGCTACACCTTC; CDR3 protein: CASSEWGAINYGYTF
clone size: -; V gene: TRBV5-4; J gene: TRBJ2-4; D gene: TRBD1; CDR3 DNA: TGTGCCAGCAGCCTGCGGGACAGGGCCAAAAACATTCAGTACTTC; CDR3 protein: CASSLRDRAKNIQYF
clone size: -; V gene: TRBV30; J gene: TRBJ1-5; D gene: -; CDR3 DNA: TGTGCCTGGAGTGTTTCTAATCAGCCCCAGCATTTT; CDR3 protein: CAWSVSNQPQHF
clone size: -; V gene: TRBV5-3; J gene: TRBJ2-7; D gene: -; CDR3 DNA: TGTGCCAGAAGCGACCGGGAAGCGAGCTCCTACGAGCAGTACTTC; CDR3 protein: CARSDREASSYEQYF